This T cell receptor beta chain was profiled in a study of shared clonotypes between healthy human individuals. This clone has only one observation. The protocol was immunoSEQ multiplex PCR, while the TCRdb copy is restricted to in-frame clones and leaves out a portion. The sample has roughly 1,100,000 clones, around 74% seen once; the top ten hold approximately 1.3%. Sequencing input: memory CD4+ T cells sorted from blood. Subset of the sample: CD45RA-negative fraction. The origin of this receptor is a man aged 18-30 years in good health.

CDR3 coding DNA: TGCGCCAGCAGCCGGGACAGGGCTGCGGAGACCCAGTACTTC. It translates to CASSRDRAAETQYF. The chain is built from TRBV10-1 and TRBJ2-5; TRBD1 matches at 9 bases. Trimming took 6 bases from V and 5 from J; bases not matched to a gene: 7. The germline V gene has CDR1 WNHNN and CDR2 SYGVQD (reference sequence). The CDR3 covers 14 residues.